The 17 T cell receptor beta chains below were found in one sample sequenced in a study of early T cells in non-severe SARS-CoV-2 infection. TCRdb processed the 5' RACE reads anew with MiXCR; each CDR3 protein has one entry. The table has over 95,000 distinct CDR3 sequences, roughly 17% seen once. The sample consisted of whole blood. The origin of the receptors is an adult who was a healthcare worker with PCR-confirmed SARS-CoV-2 infection or an uninfected control (not recorded which).

This clonotype has just a few counts. V gene TRBV4-2 combines with J gene TRBJ1-2; TRBD1 matches 8 bases. Per germline, CDR1 LGHNA and CDR2 YNFKEQ. The junction had 7 bases not matched to a gene; V was cut back by 4 bases and J by 3 bases. CDR3 length equals 15 residues. As DNA, the CDR3 is TGTGCCAGCAGCCCCGGACAGGGCCTCTACTATGGCTACACCTTC. Its protein product is CASSPGQGLYYGYTF.

The chain joins TRBV28 to TRBJ2-1; 7 bases match TRBD1. Trimming removed 7 bases from V and 3 bases from J; junction bases left unmatched: 12. CDR1 MDHEN and CDR2 SYDVKM come from the germline V gene. This CDR3 is built from 16 residues. CDR3 residues: CASNTGAGVNYNEQFF. The CDR3 DNA sequence: TGTGCCAGCAACACAGGGGCAGGGGTTAACTACAATGAGCAGTTCTTC.

Ten or more counts support this clonotype. The chain is built from TRBV2 and TRBJ1-5, with D possibly being TRBD1 (5 bases). Germline assignment: CDR1 SNHLY and CDR2 FYNNEI. Trimming took 5 bases from V and 1 from J, leaving 6 bases between them. The length of the CDR3 is 13 residues. The CDR3 nucleotides read TGTGCCAGCAGTCGGGACAGCAATCAGCCCCAGCATTTT. It is translated as CASSRDSNQPQHF.

The chain links TRBV20-1 to TRBJ2-3; the D gene could be TRBD1 or TRBD2 (6 bases each). CDR1 and CDR2 (germline): DFQATT, SNEGSKA (reference sequence). This CDR3 spans 15 amino acids. V was pared by 6 bases and J by 0 bases, with 16 bases between. The CDR3 DNA sequence: TGCAGTGCAATACCACGGGGGCTCAGCACAGATACGCAGTATTTT. This translates into CSAIPRGLSTDTQYF.

This clonotype appeared a few times. The chain links TRBV7-9 to TRBJ2-7; D is unclear. The CDR3 has 15 residues. The germline V and J ends were trimmed by 2 bases and 0 bases, with 11 bases remaining between them. Germline V gene lookup returns CDR1 SEHNR and CDR2 FQNEAQ (reference sequence). The CDR3 DNA is TGTGCCAGCAGCTTATTGGTAGCCGGCTCCTACGAGCAGTACTTC. This gives the protein CASSLLVAGSYEQYF. Variable domain in full (rest from reference TRBV7-9 and TRBJ2-7): DTGVSQNPRHKITKRGQNVTFRCDPISEHNRLYWYRQTLGQGPEFLTYFQNEAQLEKSRLLSDRFSAERPKGSFSTLEIQRTEQGDSAMYLCASSLLVAGSYEQYFGPGTRLTVT.

In its sample, this clonotype was seen many times. This chain connects TRBV29-1 to TRBJ2-7; D tentatively reads TRBD1 or TRBD2 (5 bases each). CDR1 SQVTM and CDR2 ANQGSEA come from the germline V gene. The CDR3 totals 13 residues. The V gene lost 6 bases and the J gene lost 5 bases, with 17 bases spanning the gap. DNA of the CDR3: TGCAGCGTGAGGGGCAATATGGTCGACGAGCAGTACTTC. Its protein is CSVRGNMVDEQYF.

This clonotype was seen a handful of times. The genes are TRBV4-3 and TRBJ1-1, with a tentative D call TRBD1 (6 bases). The V and J ends lost 5 bases and 1 base respectively, with 17 bases between them. The CDR3 runs to 16 residues. Germline V gives CDR1 LGHNA, CDR2 YSLEER. CDR3 bases: TGCGCCAGCAGCGAAGTACTGGACAGACCGAACACTGAAGCTTTCTTT. It codes for CASSEVLDRPNTEAFF.

This clonotype was recorded at least ten times. The V call is TRBV24-1, the J call TRBJ2-3, with a tentative D call TRBD2 (5 bases). V gave up 3 bases and J gave up 3 bases, with 15 bases separating them. This CDR3 comprises 16 residues. Germline CDR1 KGHDR, CDR2 SFDVKD. The CDR3 DNA reads TGTGCCACCAGTGATAATCCCCACGGGAAGACAGATACGCAGTATTTT. Its translation is CATSDNPHGKTDTQYF.

The rearrangement uses TRBV12-3 or TRBV12-4 and TRBJ2-7; 8 bases are a match to TRBD1. CDR3 length: 15 amino acids. V was clipped by 5 bases and J by 0 bases; unmatched bases: 6. The chain's CDR3 is CASSNTGGSSYEQYF. The CDR3 DNA follows: TGTGCCAGCAGTAATACAGGGGGAAGCTCCTACGAGCAGTACTTC.

The rearrangement joins TRBV7-2 to TRBJ2-7; D not certain. The CDR3 sequence is 14 residues long. Germline-derived CDR1 and CDR2 are SGHTA and FQGNSA. V lost 5 bases and J 3 bases, leaving 14 bases between the germline ends. CDR3 nucleotides: TGTGCCAGCAGCCGTACTGGGTTGGGCTACGAGCAGTACTTC. Its protein is CASSRTGLGYEQYF.

This clonotype was counted ten times or more. The rearrangement links TRBV2 to TRBJ2-7; TRBD1 matches at 7 bases. V lost 6 bases and J lost 2; bases outside the gene matches: 4. Per the germline V gene, CDR1 is SNHLY and CDR2 is FYNNEI. This CDR3 has 13 residues. The CDR3 DNA reads as TGTGCCAGCAGGAGGGACAGCCCCTACGAGCAGTACTTC. Protein sequence: CASRRDSPYEQYF.

This clonotype has a handful of counts. This chain uses TRBV30 with TRBJ1-4; D gene ambiguous. Germline V gene sequence: CDR1 GTSNPN, CDR2 SVGIG (reference sequence). Trimming stripped 0 bases from V and 10 bases from J, with 18 bases between. This CDR3 is 15 amino acids long. DNA of the CDR3: TGTGCCTGGAGTGTACCTGGGGAGTTCGGGCCAAAACTGTTTTTT. This codes for CAWSVPGEFGPKLFF. Full variable domain (rest looked up from reference TRBV30 and TRBJ1-4): SQTIHQWPATLVQPVGSPLSLECTVEGTSNPNLYWYRQAAGRGLQLLFYSVGIGQISSEVPQNLSASRPQDRQFILSSKKLLLSDSGFYLCAWSVPGEFGPKLFFGSGTQLSVL.

This clonotype came up a few times. For the CDR3, the DNA is TGTGCCAGCAGTGTTCTAGCGGGAGGAGACGGGGAGCTGTTTTTT. It specifies CASSVLAGGDGELFF. The chain joins TRBV2 to TRBJ2-2, with 11 bases aligning to TRBD2. CDR3 size: 15 residues. The ends lost 4 bases at V and 7 bases at J; junction bases unmatched: 5. Germline loops: CDR1 SNHLY, CDR2 FYNNEI.

The chain is built from TRBV7-2 and TRBJ2-5; 12 bases line up with TRBD2. Germline V gene lookup returns CDR1 SGHTA and CDR2 FQGNSA. The CDR3 runs to 16 residues. V was clipped by 4 bases and J by 5 bases; unmatched bases: 8. CDR3 residues: CASSSSSGRAWETQYF. The CDR3 DNA reads TGTGCCAGCAGCTCCTCTAGCGGGAGGGCCTGGGAGACCCAGTACTTC.

This clonotype has at least ten counts. The rearrangement joins TRBV27 to TRBJ2-3; 7 nucleotides align to TRBD1. This CDR3 contains 14 residues. V lost 8 bases and J lost 2; bases outside the gene matches: 7. Germline assignment: CDR1 MNHEY and CDR2 SMNVEV (reference sequence). The CDR3 loop reads CASGLGTATDTQYF. CDR3 in DNA: TGTGCCAGCGGCCTAGGGACAGCCACAGATACGCAGTATTTT.

This clonotype was recorded a few times. The chain joins TRBV20-1 to TRBJ1-6, with 7 bases that match TRBD1. Germline V lookup: CDR1 DFQATT, CDR2 SNEGSKA (reference sequence). The CDR3 loop spans 17 amino acids. The J segment lost 0 bases and the V segment lost 0 bases, leaving 5 bases of the junction unmatched. This CDR3 is CSARDPDRSSYNSPLHF. For the CDR3, the DNA is TGCAGTGCTAGAGACCCGGACAGGAGCTCCTATAATTCACCCCTCCACTTT.

V and J are TRBV7-6 and TRBJ2-1; D gene uncertain. Germline loops: CDR1 SGHVS, CDR2 FNYEAQ. Trimming stripped 5 bases from V and 8 bases from J, with 16 bases between. This CDR3 is 14 amino acids long. In DNA, the CDR3 is TGTGCCAGCAGCATCACCTATCTCCCCGATGAGCAGTTCTTC. Translating gives CASSITYLPDEQFF.